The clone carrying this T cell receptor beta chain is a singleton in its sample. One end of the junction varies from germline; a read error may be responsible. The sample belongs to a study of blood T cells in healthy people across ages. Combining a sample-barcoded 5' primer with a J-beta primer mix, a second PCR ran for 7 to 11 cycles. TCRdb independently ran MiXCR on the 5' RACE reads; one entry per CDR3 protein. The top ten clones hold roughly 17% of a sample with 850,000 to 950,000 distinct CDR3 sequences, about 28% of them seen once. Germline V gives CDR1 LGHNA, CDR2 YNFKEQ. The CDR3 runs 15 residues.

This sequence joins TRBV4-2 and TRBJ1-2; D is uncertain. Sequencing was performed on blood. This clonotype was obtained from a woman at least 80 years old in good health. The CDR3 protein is CTSNQDSKNAHGYTF. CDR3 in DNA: TGTACCAGCAACCAAGATTCGAAGAATGCCCATGGCTACACCTTC.